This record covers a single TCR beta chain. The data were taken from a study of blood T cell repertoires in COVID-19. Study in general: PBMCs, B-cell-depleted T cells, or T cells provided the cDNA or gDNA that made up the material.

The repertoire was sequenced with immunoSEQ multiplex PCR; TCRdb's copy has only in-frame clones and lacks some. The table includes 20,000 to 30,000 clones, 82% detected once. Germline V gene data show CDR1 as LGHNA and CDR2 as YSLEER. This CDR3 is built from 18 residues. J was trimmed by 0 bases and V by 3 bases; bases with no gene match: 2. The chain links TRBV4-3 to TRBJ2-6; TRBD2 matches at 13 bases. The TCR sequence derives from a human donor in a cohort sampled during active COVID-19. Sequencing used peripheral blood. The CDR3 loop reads CASSQRLAGGSGANVLTF. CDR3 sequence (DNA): TGCGCCAGCAGCCAGAGACTAGCGGGGGGCTCTGGGGCCAACGTCCTGACTTTC.